This T cell receptor beta chain was identified in a study of blood T cell repertoires in COVID-19. Study-wide context: Acute and convalescent COVID-19 samples came from the United States, Italy and Spain.

Per the study methods: For nucleated cells, counts were estimated from reference gene primer amplification. The protocol was immunoSEQ multiplex PCR, while the TCRdb copy is restricted to in-frame clones and leaves out a portion. Clone size and the V and J calls come from that table; the DNA yielded D and trimming. The sample includes around 270,000 clones, approximately 85% of them seen just once. V was pared by 4 bases and J by 4 bases, with 6 bases of the junction left unmatched. CDR3 length: 14 residues. Germline CDR1 reads SGHTA; CDR2 reads FQGNSA. This clone came up once. Sequencing input: peripheral blood. This receptor was identified in a human donor with COVID-19, enrolled during active disease. The donor label of this sample is uncertain. The V call is TRBV7-2, the J call TRBJ2-5; 7 bases are shared with TRBD2. The CDR3 coding sequence is TGTGCCAGCAGCTCTCGGGCGGGAGTAGAGACCCAGTACTTC. Protein product: CASSSRAGVETQYF.